This passage covers 5 T cell receptor beta chains from one sample sequenced in a study of T cells in Graves' hyperthyroidism and ophthalmopathy. It was RNA transcripts that yielded the amplified TCR beta CDR3 regions. The TCR CDR3 first-round RT-PCR relied on the HTBI primer set. TCRdb reprocessed the multiplex PCR reads via MiXCR and lists one record per CDR3 protein. This table has a few hundred thousand distinct CDR3 sequences, roughly 13% appearing once. Material for sequencing was blood. These receptors were collected from a woman in her thirties or forties with Graves' ophthalmopathy.

This clonotype was seen at least ten times. This chain links TRBV27 with TRBJ1-1, with D uncertain. The CDR3 extends over 13 amino acids. Looked up from germline, CDR1 is MNHEY and CDR2 is SMNVEV (reference sequence). V was clipped by 3 bases and J by 5 bases, with 10 bases between them. The CDR3, as DNA: TGTGCCAGCAGTTTCGTGGGAGATACTGAAGCTTTCTTT. Its protein is CASSFVGDTEAFF.

This clonotype was detected many times. The chain joins TRBV5-5 to TRBJ2-7; perhaps TRBD2 as D (5 bases). V was shortened by 1 base and J by 0 bases, with 11 bases between the two germline ends. Germline values: CDR1 SGHKS, CDR2 YYEKEE (reference sequence). The CDR3 spans 15 residues. In DNA, the CDR3 is TGTGCCAGCAGCTTGCGGGGAACCAGCTCCTACGAGCAGTACTTC. Amino acids: CASSLRGTSSYEQYF.

This clonotype was seen ten or more times. J is TRBJ2-6 and V is TRBV15; D is unclear. Between the trimmed V and J ends, which lost 1 base and 3 bases, there was a span of 10 bases. The germline V gene encodes CDR1 LNHNV and CDR2 YYDKDF (reference sequence). The CDR3 spans 16 residues. CDR3: CATSRGSGSGANVLTF. The CDR3 DNA follows: TGTGCCACCAGCAGAGGGTCCGGAAGTGGGGCCAACGTCCTGACTTTC.

This clonotype was observed a few times. The chain has TRBV7-2 and TRBJ1-6; 7 positions agree with TRBD1. CDR1 SGHTA and CDR2 FQGNSA come from the germline V gene. V shed 0 bases and J 8 bases; nucleotides not matched to a gene: 4. CDR3 length: 15 amino acids. In DNA form, the CDR3 reads TGTGCCAGCAGCTTAGCGCAGAGGGGGCATTCACCCCTCCACTTT. Protein sequence: CASSLAQRGHSPLHF. Using reference TRBV7-2 and TRBJ1-6 for the parts outside the CDR3, the full variable domain is GAGVSQSPSNKVTEKGKDVELRCDPISGHTALYWYRQSLGQGLEFLIYFQGNSAPDKSGLPSDRFSAERTGGSVSTLTIQRTQQEDSAVYLCASSLAQRGHSPLHFGNGTRLTVT.

This clonotype occurred many times. Mismatch with germline at one junction end may stem from a read error. The V and J genes are TRBV28 and TRBJ1-5; 7 bases align to TRBD1. The CDR3 length is 15 residues. Germline CDR1 is MDHEN and CDR2 is SYDVKM. The CDR3 bases are TGTGCCAGCAGTTTAAGAGGCCAGGGGGACAACAGCCACTATTTT. Protein product: CASSLRGQGDNSHYF.